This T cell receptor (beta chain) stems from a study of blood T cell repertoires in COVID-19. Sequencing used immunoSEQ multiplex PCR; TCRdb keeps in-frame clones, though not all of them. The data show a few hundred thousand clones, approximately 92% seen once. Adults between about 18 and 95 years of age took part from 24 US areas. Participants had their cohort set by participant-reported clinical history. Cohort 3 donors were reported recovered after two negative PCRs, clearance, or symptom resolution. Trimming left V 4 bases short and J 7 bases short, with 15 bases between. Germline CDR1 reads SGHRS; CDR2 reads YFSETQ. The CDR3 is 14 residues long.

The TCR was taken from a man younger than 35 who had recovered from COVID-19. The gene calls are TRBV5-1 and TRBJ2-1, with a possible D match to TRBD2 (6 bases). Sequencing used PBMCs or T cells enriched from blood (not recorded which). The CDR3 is CASSLDAGNNEQFF. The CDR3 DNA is TGCGCCAGCAGCCTGGACGCGGGGAATAATGAGCAGTTCTTC.